This T cell receptor (beta chain) was retrieved from a study of cytomegalovirus exposure and HLA in healthy donors. The PCR made use of 60 Vbeta and 13 Jbeta primers. Generated by immunoSEQ multiplex PCR, the TCRdb table keeps only in-frame clones and is missing some. The data contain more than 200,000 clones, 60% to 80% of them singletons. In germline, CDR1 is MNHEY, CDR2 SMNVEV (reference sequence). CDR3 size: 16 residues. Trimming cost V 3 bases and J 1 base, with 12 bases left between them. This chain links TRBV27 with TRBJ2-2; D not certain. The sequencing sample was made of PBMCs. The sequence was collected from a male donor in good health and CMV-seronegative. The CDR3 loop is CASSFSQDLNTGELFF. Written as DNA, the CDR3 is TGTGCCAGCAGTTTTTCCCAGGATCTGAACACCGGGGAGCTGTTTTTT.